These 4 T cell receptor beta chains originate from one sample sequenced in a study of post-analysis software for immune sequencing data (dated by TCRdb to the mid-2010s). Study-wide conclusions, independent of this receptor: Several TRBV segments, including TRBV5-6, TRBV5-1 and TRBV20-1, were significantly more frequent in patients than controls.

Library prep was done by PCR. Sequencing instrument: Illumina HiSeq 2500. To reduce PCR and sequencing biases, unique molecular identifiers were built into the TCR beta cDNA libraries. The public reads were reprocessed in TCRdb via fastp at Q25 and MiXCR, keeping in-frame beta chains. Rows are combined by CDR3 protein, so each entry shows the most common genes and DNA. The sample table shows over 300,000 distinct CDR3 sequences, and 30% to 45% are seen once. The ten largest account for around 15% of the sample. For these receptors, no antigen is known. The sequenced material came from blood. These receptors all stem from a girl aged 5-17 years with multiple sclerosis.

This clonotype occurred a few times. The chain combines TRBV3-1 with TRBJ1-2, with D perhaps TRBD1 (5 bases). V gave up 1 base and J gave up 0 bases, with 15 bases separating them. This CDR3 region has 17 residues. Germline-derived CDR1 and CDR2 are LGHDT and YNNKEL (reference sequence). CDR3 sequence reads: CASSQVNRTGPNYGYTF. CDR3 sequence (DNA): TGTGCCAGCAGCCAAGTCAACAGGACCGGGCCTAACTATGGCTACACCTTC.

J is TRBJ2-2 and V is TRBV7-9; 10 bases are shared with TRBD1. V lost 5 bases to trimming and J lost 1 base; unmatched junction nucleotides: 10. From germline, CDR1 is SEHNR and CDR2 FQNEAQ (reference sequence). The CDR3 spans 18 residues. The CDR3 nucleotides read TGTGCCAGCAGCGACCGGGACAGGGGAATAAGGAACACCGGGGAGCTGTTTTTT. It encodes CASSDRDRGIRNTGELFF.

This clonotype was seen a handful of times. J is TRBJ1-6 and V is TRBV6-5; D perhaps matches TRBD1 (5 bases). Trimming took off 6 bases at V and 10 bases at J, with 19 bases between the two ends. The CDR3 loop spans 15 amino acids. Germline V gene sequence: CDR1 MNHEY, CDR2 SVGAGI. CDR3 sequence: CASSPQESAVSPLHF. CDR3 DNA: TGTGCCAGCAGCCCACAGGAGTCAGCGGTGTCACCCCTCCACTTT.

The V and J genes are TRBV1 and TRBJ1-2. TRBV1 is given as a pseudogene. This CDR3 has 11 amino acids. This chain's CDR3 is CTSAVNYGYTF. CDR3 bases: TGCACCAGCGCCGTTAACTATGGCTACACCTTC.